These 28 T cell receptor beta chains were all obtained from the same sample, sequenced in a study of cytotoxic CD8 clonotypes in ibrutinib-treated CLL. TCRdb's copy holds only in-frame clones and misses some; the assay was immunoSEQ multiplex PCR. The data hold some 40,000 clones, with 68% observed a single time. The source material was PBMCs, sampled at disease progression, from a patient treated with ibrutinib. These receptors all stem from a human donor with chronic lymphocytic leukemia.

The chain employs TRBV5-6 and TRBJ1-2; D might be TRBD1 (6 bases). Germline CDR1 and CDR2: SGHDT and YYEEEE. Trimming removed 3 bases at V and 9 bases at J, with 15 bases between. The CDR3 length is 13 residues. The CDR3 sequence: CASSYYGQSSYTF. The CDR3 DNA follows: TGTGCCAGCAGCTACTATGGACAGTCTAGCTACACCTTC.

This clone occurred once. The chain recombines TRBV9 with TRBJ2-5, with a weak D call TRBD2 (5 bases). CDR1 is SGDLS, CDR2 YYNGEE, per germline. The CDR3 covers 16 residues. The V gene lost 0 bases and the J gene lost 0 bases, with 12 bases spanning the gap. Here the CDR3 DNA reads TGTGCCAGCAGCGTAGTTTTCGGGGAAGACCAAGAGACCCAGTACTTC. Amino acids: CASSVVFGEDQETQYF.

The chain is built from TRBV5-4 and TRBJ2-3; TRBD2 matches at 9 bases. The germline V gene encodes CDR1 SGHNT and CDR2 YYREEE (reference sequence). This CDR3 region has 15 residues. J gave up 2 bases and V 3 bases, and 4 bases lay outside the gene matches. The CDR3 loop reads CASSSGLAATDTQYF. DNA of the CDR3: TGTGCCAGCAGCTCGGGACTAGCCGCCACAGATACGCAGTATTTT. Full variable domain (remainder filled in from reference TRBV5-4 and TRBJ2-3): ETGVTQSPTHLIKTRGQQVTLRCSSQSGHNTVSWYQQALGQGPQFIFQYYREEENGRGNFPPRFSGLQFPNYSSELNVNALELDDSALYLCASSSGLAATDTQYFGPGTRLTVL.

The chain couples TRBV5-5 to TRBJ1-2; D remains ambiguous. V was clipped by 3 bases and J by 8 bases, with 20 bases between them. The CDR3 is made up of 15 amino acids. Germline V lookup: CDR1 SGHKS, CDR2 YYEKEE (reference sequence). CDR3 bases: TGTGCCAGCAGCTCGAACTGGGGTCAGGCGGCGGGCTACACCTTC. Its protein is CASSSNWGQAAGYTF.

The chain has TRBV7-2 and TRBJ2-7; D could derive from TRBD1 or TRBD2 (5 bases each). The CDR3 has 14 residues. In germline, CDR1 is SGHTA, CDR2 FQGNSA. V gave up 5 bases and J gave up 2 bases, with 13 bases separating them. CDR3 in amino acids: CASSRRDPAYEQYF. CDR3 sequence (DNA): TGTGCCAGCAGCCGCCGGGACCCTGCCTACGAGCAGTACTTC.

The rearrangement joins TRBV15 to TRBJ2-1; 9 bases map to TRBD2. CDR1 is LNHNV, CDR2 YYDKDF, per germline (reference sequence). The CDR3 loop spans 16 amino acids. V lost 0 bases, J lost 2 bases, and 2 bases stayed unmatched. The CDR3 reads CATSRDIAGAYNEQFF. The DNA of the CDR3 is TGTGCCACCAGCAGAGATATAGCGGGGGCCTACAATGAGCAGTTCTTC.

This clone was seen only a few times. V is TRBV28 and J is TRBJ2-7; 10 positions match TRBD2. Trimming removed 9 bases from V and 4 bases from J; junction bases left unmatched: 3. Germline V gene lookup returns CDR1 MDHEN and CDR2 SYDVKM. This CDR3 spans 12 amino acids. This CDR3 reads CASGLAAYEQYF. The CDR3 nucleotides are TGTGCCAGTGGACTAGCGGCGTACGAGCAGTACTTC. Variable domain in full (rest from reference TRBV28 and TRBJ2-7): DVKVTQSSRYLVKRTGEKVFLECVQDMDHENMFWYRQDPGLGLRLIYFSYDVKMKEKGDIPEGYSVSREKKERFSLILESASTNQTSMYLCASGLAAYEQYFGPGTRLTVT.

The DNA of the CDR3 is TGCGCCAGCAGCCAATCGGACAGGGGCGCGAATCAGCCCCAGCATTTT. It encodes CASSQSDRGANQPQHF. V usage is TRBV4-1 and J usage is TRBJ1-5; TRBD1 agrees at 9 bases. Trimming took 2 bases from V and 4 from J; bases not matched to a gene: 6. Germline CDR1 and CDR2: MGHRA and YSYEKL. CDR3 size: 16 residues.

The chain employs TRBV19 and TRBJ1-5; the match to TRBD1 covers 8 bases. Germline loops: CDR1 LNHDA, CDR2 SQIVND (reference sequence). This CDR3 has 14 amino acids. Germline trimming cut 4 bases from V and 5 bases from J; bases unmatched to any gene: 4. CDR3 region: CASSKDRADQPQHF. CDR3 nucleotides: TGTGCCAGTAGTAAGGACAGGGCCGATCAGCCCCAGCATTTT. The full variable domain, rest sourced from reference TRBV19 and TRBJ1-5, is DGGITQSPKYLFRKEGQNVTLSCEQNLNHDAMYWYRQDPGQGLRLIYYSQIVNDFQKGDIAEGYSVSREKKESFPLTVTSAQKNPTAFYLCASSKDRADQPQHFGDGTRLSIL.

The genes are TRBV5-5 and TRBJ2-1, with 9 bases that match TRBD2. Germline V CDR1 and CDR2: SGHKS, YYEKEE (reference sequence). The CDR3 totals 13 residues. The junction had 7 bases not matched to a gene; V was cut back by 3 bases and J by 12 bases. CDR3 nucleotides: TGTGCCAGCAGCTATCCTAGCGGGGAGGGGCAGTTCTTC. Its translation is CASSYPSGEGQFF.

This chain uses TRBV10-2 with TRBJ1-4; 7 nucleotides agree with TRBD1. With 10 bases clipped from V and 8 bases from J, the junction kept 10 bases outside the gene matches. Germline lookup yields CDR1 WSHSY and CDR2 SAAADI. This CDR3 contains 13 residues. The CDR3 sequence: CAISTGRGEKLFF. The CDR3 coding sequence is TGCGCCATATCGACAGGGAGGGGAGAAAAACTGTTTTTT.

This sequence joins TRBV2 and TRBJ1-1, with D unclear. This CDR3 is 12 amino acids long. Trimming pared 5 bases from V and 4 bases from J, leaving 8 bases between. The germline V gene has CDR1 SNHLY and CDR2 FYNNEI. The CDR3 sequence: CASSFGSTEAFF. CDR3 DNA: TGTGCCAGCAGTTTCGGGAGCACTGAAGCTTTCTTT.

This clone was counted a few times. This chain joins TRBV5-1 and TRBJ2-7; unclear D gene. The CDR3 has 15 residues. Per the germline V gene, CDR1 is SGHRS and CDR2 is YFSETQ. Trimming removed 0 bases from V and 2 bases from J, with 12 bases in between. The CDR3 DNA is TGCGCCAGCAGCTTGGACAGCGTACAAACCTACGAGCAGTACTTC. Translating it yields CASSLDSVQTYEQYF.

The CDR3 DNA is TGCGCCAGCAGCCAAGAAGGGCTAGCGGGGAAAAGCACAGATACGCAGTATTTT. Residues: CASSQEGLAGKSTDTQYF. This sequence joins TRBV4-1 and TRBJ2-3, with TRBD2 matching 9 bases. The CDR3 is 18 amino acids. V shed 0 bases, J shed 0 bases, and the junction held 7 bases outside the gene matches. Per germline, CDR1 MGHRA and CDR2 YSYEKL.

V and J are TRBV5-6 and TRBJ2-7; the D call may be TRBD1 or TRBD2 (6 bases each). CDR3 length: 14 residues. Germline lookup yields CDR1 SGHDT and CDR2 YYEEEE. Between the trimmed V and J ends, which lost 7 bases and 1 base, there was a span of 15 bases. The CDR3 is CASRLGGTSYEQYF. CDR3 nucleotide sequence: TGTGCCAGCCGTCTAGGGGGGACATCCTACGAGCAGTACTTC.

As DNA, the CDR3 is TGTGCCAGCAGTGACGGAGGGACAGATACGCAGTATTTT. This codes for CASSDGGTDTQYF. The V and J genes are TRBV6-5 and TRBJ2-3; possibly TRBD2 for D (6 bases). The CDR3 extends over 13 amino acids. Trimming left V 5 bases short and J 3 bases short, with 9 bases between. Germline values: CDR1 MNHEY, CDR2 SVGAGI.

There are a few counts of this clone. The chain uses TRBV14 and TRBJ1-2; 11 bases align to TRBD1. The CDR3 runs 14 residues. The ends lost 4 bases at V and 7 bases at J; junction bases unmatched: 5. Germline CDR1 is SGHDN and CDR2 is FVKESK. Here the CDR3 reads CASSRGQGARGYTF. CDR3 DNA: TGTGCCAGCAGCCGAGGACAGGGGGCGCGTGGCTACACCTTC.

This clone was observed a single time. The V gene is TRBV18, the J gene TRBJ2-1; 10 positions agree with TRBD2. V dropped 5 bases and J dropped 7; count of bases not matched to a gene: 5. This CDR3 is 14 amino acids long. CDR1 and CDR2 from the germline V gene are KGHSH and LQKENI. The CDR3 region is CASSLLAGRNEQFF. CDR3 sequence (DNA): TGTGCCAGCTCATTACTAGCGGGAAGGAATGAGCAGTTCTTC.

V and J are TRBV5-4 and TRBJ2-3, with D perhaps matching TRBD1 or TRBD2 (6 bases each). The length of the CDR3 is 17 residues. Per germline, CDR1 SGHNT and CDR2 YYREEE (reference sequence). Trimming left V 1 base short and J 3 bases short, with 18 bases between. CDR3 residues: CASSLWKGEGGTDTQYF. CDR3 nucleotides: TGTGCCAGCAGCTTGTGGAAGGGAGAGGGGGGAACAGATACGCAGTATTTT. Full variable domain (outside the CDR3, taken from reference TRBV5-4 and TRBJ2-3): ETGVTQSPTHLIKTRGQQVTLRCSSQSGHNTVSWYQQALGQGPQFIFQYYREEENGRGNFPPRFSGLQFPNYSSELNVNALELDDSALYLCASSLWKGEGGTDTQYFGPGTRLTVL.

By sample share, this clone is medium-sized. V gene TRBV7-8 combines with J gene TRBJ2-3; a weak D match, TRBD1 (6 bases). V was clipped by 0 bases and J by 2 bases, with 9 bases between them. Looked up from germline, CDR1 is SGHVS and CDR2 is FQNEAQ. CDR3 size: 15 residues. The CDR3 DNA reads as TGTGCCAGCAGCTTAGCGCAGGGGAACACAGATACGCAGTATTTT. Translating it yields CASSLAQGNTDTQYF.

The count of this clone is one. V is TRBV5-4 and J is TRBJ2-2, with D possibly being TRBD2 (5 bases). Germline V CDR1 and CDR2: SGHNT, YYREEE (reference sequence). The CDR3 has 15 amino acids. The ends were cut back, 4 bases at V and 2 bases at J, with 12 bases in the middle. The DNA of the CDR3 is TGTGCCAGCAGCCCGCGGGCCATCAACACCGGGGAGCTGTTTTTT. It translates to CASSPRAINTGELFF. Full variable domain (missing parts from reference TRBV5-4 and TRBJ2-2): ETGVTQSPTHLIKTRGQQVTLRCSSQSGHNTVSWYQQALGQGPQFIFQYYREEENGRGNFPPRFSGLQFPNYSSELNVNALELDDSALYLCASSPRAINTGELFFGEGSRLTVL.

V usage is TRBV29-1 and J usage is TRBJ2-4; TRBD2 agrees at 8 bases. With V trimmed by 5 bases and J by 5 bases, 5 bases remained unmatched. The CDR3 is 13 residues long. The V gene's germline CDR1 is SQVTM and CDR2 ANQGSEA. The CDR3 nucleotides are TGCAGCGTTAAGACAGCGGGGGAAAACATTCAGTACTTC. Protein sequence: CSVKTAGENIQYF.

The CDR3 coding sequence is TGTGCCAGCAGCGACGGGACAGGAGCATACGAGCAGTACTTC. Protein sequence: CASSDGTGAYEQYF. The chain couples TRBV4-2 to TRBJ2-7; TRBD1 matches 8 bases. The V gene's germline CDR1 is LGHNA and CDR2 YNFKEQ. The CDR3 contains 14 residues. V was pared by 5 bases and J by 4 bases, with 7 bases of the junction left unmatched.

The V gene is TRBV28, the J gene TRBJ2-1; a weak D match, TRBD2 (5 bases). CDR3 length: 12 residues. Germline V gene data show CDR1 as MDHEN and CDR2 as SYDVKM. V lost 4 bases and J lost 8, with 9 bases in between. The CDR3 sequence is CASSSGIHEQFF. CDR3 bases: TGTGCCAGCAGTTCGGGGATCCATGAGCAGTTCTTC.

This clone appeared once. The J gene is TRBJ1-5, the V gene TRBV7-8; TRBD1 might be the D (5 bases). The length of the CDR3 is 15 residues. V shed 2 bases and J shed 1 base, with 9 bases lying between them. Germline V gene lookup returns CDR1 SGHVS and CDR2 FQNEAQ. CDR3 sequence (DNA): TGTGCCAGCAGCTTACTCGAGGGGAGCAATCAGCCCCAGCATTTT. Its protein product is CASSLLEGSNQPQHF.

This clone has just a few counts. Written as DNA, the CDR3 is TGTGCCAGCAGTCCCGCCGGAGGGGGCACTGAAGCTTTCTTT. Translating it yields CASSPAGGGTEAFF. The J gene is TRBJ1-1, the V gene TRBV28; D is possibly TRBD1 (6 bases). From germline, CDR1 is MDHEN and CDR2 SYDVKM. Trimming removed 5 bases from V and 4 bases from J, with 14 bases in between. This CDR3 has 14 amino acids.

This chain links TRBV4-1 with TRBJ2-7, with no clear D. The germline gives CDR1 MGHRA, CDR2 YSYEKL. V lost 0 bases and J lost 2, with 8 bases in between. CDR3 length: 14 residues. CDR3 DNA: TGCGCCAGCAGCCAAGAAGCAGCTACCTACGAGCAGTACTTC. Its translation is CASSQEAATYEQYF.

This clone was detected once. This chain uses TRBV5-1 with TRBJ2-2; the D call may be TRBD1 or TRBD2 (5 bases each). Trimming pared 4 bases from V and 2 bases from J, leaving 9 bases between. The CDR3 is 14 amino acids. Germline loops: CDR1 SGHRS, CDR2 YFSETQ. CDR3 nucleotides: TGCGCCAGCAGCCGGGACCTTAACACCGGGGAGCTGTTTTTT. Protein product: CASSRDLNTGELFF.